The 13 T cell receptor beta chains below come from one sample, sequenced in a study of T cells after yellow fever vaccination. In TCRdb, the 5' RACE reads were re-called with MiXCR into one record per CDR3 protein. The table includes hundreds of thousands of distinct CDR3 sequences, roughly 17% detected once. The sequencing used PBMCs, collected about 5 days after the first yellow fever vaccination. The receptor source for this set is a man aged 18 to 29 who received the YFV17D yellow fever vaccine.

In this sample, this clonotype turned up many times. The rearrangement uses TRBV4-3 and TRBJ1-6, with D unresolved. V was trimmed by 0 bases and J by 6 bases, leaving 6 bases between them. From germline, CDR1 is LGHNA and CDR2 YSLEER. This CDR3 comprises 14 residues. The CDR3 DNA sequence: TGCGCCAGCAGCCAAGAAATCCGTAATTCACCCCTCCACTTT. This sequence encodes CASSQEIRNSPLHF.

This clonotype came up many times. The rearrangement links TRBV10-3 to TRBJ2-1; D is undetermined. Germline V gene lookup returns CDR1 ENHRY and CDR2 SYGVKD. V dropped 0 bases and J dropped 9 bases, with 12 bases sitting between them. The CDR3 sequence is 14 residues long. The CDR3 sequence is CAISESKRGFEQFF. Here the CDR3 DNA reads TGTGCCATCAGTGAGTCGAAGCGTGGCTTTGAGCAGTTCTTC.

This clonotype has just a few counts. The chain has TRBV11-1 and TRBJ2-5, with 11 nucleotides matching TRBD2. The CDR3 is made up of 19 amino acids. CDR1 and CDR2 (germline): SGHAT, FQDESV (reference sequence). The ends lost 1 base at V and 5 bases at J; junction bases unmatched: 15. The CDR3 nucleotides are TGTGCCAGCAGCTTAGAGGTCCGGTTGGGGACTAGCGGCCTGGAGACCCAGTACTTC. It yields the protein CASSLEVRLGTSGLETQYF. Filled out from reference TRBV11-1 and TRBJ2-5, the complete variable domain reads EAEVAQSPRYKITEKSQAVAFWCDPISGHATLYWYRQILGQGPELLVQFQDESVVDDSQLPKDRFSAERLKGVDSTLKIQPAELGDSAMYLCASSLEVRLGTSGLETQYFGPGTRLLVL.

The table lists this clonotype with a few counts. The rearrangement links TRBV5-4 to TRBJ2-2; 7 positions agree with TRBD1. V lost 3 bases, J lost 6 bases, and 5 bases stayed unmatched. The germline V gene encodes CDR1 SGHNT and CDR2 YYREEE (reference sequence). The CDR3 is made up of 14 amino acids. The CDR3 nucleotides read TGTGCCAGCAGCTCAACAGGGGCTCCCGGGGAGCTGTTTTTT. Its translation: CASSSTGAPGELFF.

The chain links TRBV21-1 to TRBJ2-3; the D call in the table, TRBD1, was not verified against the DNA. TRBV21-1 is a known pseudogene. The CDR3 is made up of 17 amino acids. The CDR3 DNA reads TGTGCCAGCAGCTCCCTCTGCCGGGACCGAAGCACAGATACGCAGTATTTT. Protein product: CASSSLCRDRSTDTQYF.

J is TRBJ2-1 and V is TRBV20-1; either TRBD1 or TRBD2 may fit D (5 bases each). V shed 6 bases and J shed 8 bases, with 26 bases lying between them. The length of the CDR3 is 16 residues. Germline CDR1 and CDR2: DFQATT and SNEGSKA (reference sequence). The CDR3 coding sequence is TGCAGTGCCGCTGACTTCGCGGCAGGGAGCGTAGATGAGCAGTTCTTC. Translation: CSAADFAAGSVDEQFF.

The rearrangement uses TRBV2 and TRBJ2-1, with D perhaps matching TRBD2 (6 bases). The CDR3 spans 14 residues. From germline, CDR1 is SNHLY and CDR2 FYNNEI. Trimming shortened V by 7 bases and J by 0 bases, and 10 bases separated the two germline ends. DNA of the CDR3: TGTGCCAGCATGGGGGGACGCTCCTACAATGAGCAGTTCTTC. Translation gives CASMGGRSYNEQFF.

At least ten counts were recorded for this clonotype. One junction end does not reproduce the germline sequence, and a read error may be involved. The genes are TRBV6-2 or TRBV6-3 and TRBJ1-5; 7 nucleotides line up with TRBD1. The CDR3 is made up of 14 amino acids. Germline CDR1 MNHEY, CDR2 SVGEGT. The CDR3 DNA sequence: TGTGCCAGCAGTTACTGGGACAGCAGTCAGCCCCAGCATTTT. It codes for CASSYWDSSQPQHF.

In this sample, this clonotype turned up a few times. The V and J genes are TRBV6-5 and TRBJ1-4; D is possibly TRBD1 (5 bases). From germline, CDR1 is MNHEY and CDR2 SVGAGI. Between the trimmed V and J ends, which lost 0 bases and 7 bases, there was a span of 6 bases. The CDR3 totals 13 residues. DNA for the CDR3: TGTGCCAGCAGTTACTCGGGGGGTGAAAAACTGTTTTTT. It yields the protein CASSYSGGEKLFF.

This clonotype turned up a few times. V is TRBV20-1 and J is TRBJ2-1, with 10 bases lining up with TRBD2. The germline CDR1 and CDR2 sequences are DFQATT and SNEGSKA (reference sequence). The CDR3 length is 14 residues. With 6 bases clipped from V and 5 bases from J, the junction kept 7 bases outside the gene matches. CDR3 sequence: CSAPLAGAHNEQFF. Written as DNA, the CDR3 is TGCAGTGCACCGCTAGCGGGGGCCCACAATGAGCAGTTCTTC.

This clonotype was recorded at least ten times. This chain connects TRBV4-1 to TRBJ2-7; D is unresolved. The CDR3 extends over 15 amino acids. CDR1 is MGHRA, CDR2 YSYEKL, per germline. V lost 0 bases to trimming and J lost 2 bases, with 11 bases between them. The CDR3 DNA is TGCGCCAGCAGCCAAGAGGAGTTGCGCACCTACGAGCAGTACGTC. Amino acids: CASSQEELRTYEQYV.

The V and J genes are TRBV5-1 and TRBJ1-6; D uncertain. V was pared by 5 bases and J by 9 bases, with 18 bases between. The CDR3 spans 15 residues. Germline V gene data show CDR1 as SGHRS and CDR2 as YFSETQ. The CDR3 DNA reads as TGCGCCAGCAGGAGACTCCCTGAGGAAACTTCACCCCTCCACTTT. Amino acids: CASRRLPEETSPLHF.

The chain joins TRBV18 to TRBJ1-1, with D perhaps matching TRBD1 (6 bases). There are 15 residues in the CDR3. Deletions cut 6 bases from V and 1 base from J, with 15 bases between. Germline CDR1 and CDR2: KGHSH and LQKENI. The CDR3 here is CASSLRGAENTEAFF. CDR3 sequence (DNA): TGTGCCAGCTCCCTTCGGGGGGCCGAGAACACTGAAGCTTTCTTT.